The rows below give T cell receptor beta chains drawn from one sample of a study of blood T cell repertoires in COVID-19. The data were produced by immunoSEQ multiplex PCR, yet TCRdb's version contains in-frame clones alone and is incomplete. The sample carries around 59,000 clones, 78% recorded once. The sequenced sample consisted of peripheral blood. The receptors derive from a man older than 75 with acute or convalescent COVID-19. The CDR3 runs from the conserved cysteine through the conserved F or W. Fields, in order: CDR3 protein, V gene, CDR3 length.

CASSHSWQGGTDTQYF TRBV11-3 16
CASSQRQGLAGGKRHF TRBV14 16
CASSPRRAGMVTEAFF TRBV18 16
CASSIRGGQETQYF TRBV19 14
CASSLLSGGPGETQYF TRBV11-3 16
CASSPRGSANIQYF TRBV9 14
CASSQRQNTEAFF TRBV3-1/TRBV3-2 13
CASSIGQGTDTQYF TRBV19 14
CASSINAGASGNTIYF TRBV19 16
CASRQRLTGFGNTEAFF TRBV27 17
CASSDYGTGRGNTIYF TRBV6-1 16
CASSYWGQAGDTEAFF TRBV6-6 16
CASSPRAGPQHF TRBV3-1/TRBV3-2 12
CASSFAGSWGGGETQYF TRBV7-2 17
CASSQRGSTVEAFF TRBV11-1 14
CSAIRGEKLFF TRBV20-1 11
CASSSDGGLGSSPLHF TRBV27 16
CASQRQGMNTEAFF TRBV14 14
CASSEMGQLGGNTIYF TRBV6-1 16
CAWSSRGFGGNQPQHF TRBV30 16
CASSLGGVRLYF TRBV3-1/TRBV3-2 12
CASKGTSAANYGYTF TRBV2 15
CASSQVKPGEQYF TRBV12-3/TRBV12-4 13
CASSTSLHNEQFF TRBV19 13
CSVDVGTSNTGELFF TRBV29-1 15
CASSLGWTANTEAFF TRBV11-1 15
CASSYTGSVETQYF TRBV5-6 14
CASRTPGGRETQYF TRBV5-1 14
CASSSGLAGAGELFF TRBV11-2 15
CASKKGQLTEAFF TRBV11-2 13
CASSVASRANYGYTF TRBV9 15
CASSISGNTEAFF TRBV19 13
CASSAGTGEIQYF TRBV2 13
CASSLDNEQFF TRBV12-3/TRBV12-4 11
CASSEGGYGKLFF TRBV6-1 13
CASSPGGGAFYKQYF TRBV5-1 15
CASSSRLVFGQETQYF TRBV6-5 16
CASSLGSSGYNEQFF TRBV11-3 15
CASSLGTSIRETQYF TRBV5-5 15
CASSSTQSTGGSYNSPLHF TRBV27 19
CAISESEVGRAFF TRBV10-3 13
CASSQEREGYGANVLTF TRBV4-2 17
CASRRGQALYEQYF TRBV2 14
CASSLAAQSGEQYF TRBV11-3 14
CASSLVRDRGLYEQYF TRBV28 16
CASSLAATGVGEQYF TRBV7-6 15
CASSPWAGLNTEAFF TRBV7-9 15
CASSQDGNEQFF TRBV4-1 12
CAWKLSGLNEQYF TRBV30 13
CASSQEGTGEANQPQHF TRBV3-1/TRBV3-2 17
CASSQWVEGVTEAFF TRBV4-1 15